These 29 T cell receptor beta chains share one sample of origin, sequenced in a study of response to subunit inactivated influenza vaccine. MiXCR, applied by TCRdb to the RT-PCR reads, yields one record per CDR3 protein. Of around 570,000 distinct CDR3 sequences detected, roughly 10% appear once; the ten largest clones hold approximately 10%. The sample was also linked to a second study, of T cells expressing NK-cell markers. From that report: The authors made TCR beta cDNA libraries by 5'RACE template switching. This switching added a universal primer site and UMIs.

The material was PBMCs from blood, obtained on the day of vaccination. These receptors were collected from a man aged 45-60 years who received an inactivated influenza vaccine.

The gene calls are TRBV18 and TRBJ2-7; 7 positions agree with TRBD1. V gave up 3 bases and J gave up 3 bases; unmatched junction bases: 5. The CDR3 is made up of 14 amino acids. Germline V gene sequence: CDR1 KGHSH, CDR2 LQKENI. CDR3 loop: CASSPAGGNYEQYF. The DNA of the CDR3 is TGTGCCAGCTCACCGGCAGGGGGTAACTACGAGCAGTACTTC.

The J gene is TRBJ2-7, the V gene TRBV6-5; 9 bases fit TRBD2. Germline V CDR1 and CDR2: MNHEY, SVGAGI. The CDR3 sequence is 16 residues long. V shed 2 bases, J shed 3 bases, and the junction held 8 bases outside the gene matches. The CDR3, as DNA: TGTGCCAGCAGTTACAACCCTAGCGGGGCCTTCTACGAGCAGTACTTC. Encoded protein: CASSYNPSGAFYEQYF.

This clonotype was counted at least ten times. The chain links TRBV28 to TRBJ2-7; D is undetermined. The V gene's germline CDR1 is MDHEN and CDR2 SYDVKM. The CDR3 contains 16 residues. V was trimmed by 2 bases and J by 3 bases, leaving 17 bases between them. DNA of the CDR3: TGTGCCAGCAGTTTAGGTCTCCTAGTAAAAAACTACGAGCAGTACTTC. It encodes CASSLGLLVKNYEQYF.

Ten or more counts support this clonotype. The J gene is TRBJ1-2, the V gene TRBV4-2, with D possibly TRBD1 on 6 matching bases. This CDR3 is 14 amino acids long. Germline V gene data show CDR1 as LGHNA and CDR2 as YNFKEQ. V was shortened by 4 bases and J by 0 bases, with 9 bases between the two germline ends. The CDR3, as DNA: TGTGCCAGCAGCCGGGACACAGCTAACTATGGCTACACCTTC. It codes for CASSRDTANYGYTF.

This clonotype has more than one count but fewer than ten. The genes are TRBV20-1 and TRBJ2-7; 13 nucleotides align to TRBD2. From germline, CDR1 is DFQATT and CDR2 SNEGSKA (reference sequence). J was trimmed by 0 bases and V by 5 bases; bases with no gene match: 4. This CDR3 is 15 amino acids long. DNA for the CDR3: TGCAGTGCTGCCGGGACTAGCGGGGCCTCCTACGAGCAGTACTTC. As protein: CSAAGTSGASYEQYF.

The chain is built from TRBV6-2 or TRBV6-3 and TRBJ2-7; TRBD1 agrees at 7 bases. Germline V gene data show CDR1 as MNHEY and CDR2 as SVGEGT. The CDR3 runs 15 residues. Germline trimming cut 5 bases from V and 5 bases from J; bases unmatched to any gene: 12. The CDR3 loop reads CASSDQGGMSDEQYF. Here the CDR3 DNA reads TGTGCCAGCAGTGACCAAGGGGGCATGTCAGACGAGCAGTACTTC.

The V call is TRBV20-1, the J call TRBJ2-5, with a tentative D call TRBD2 (6 bases). The CDR3 extends over 13 amino acids. From germline, CDR1 is DFQATT and CDR2 SNEGSKA (reference sequence). V shed 5 bases and J shed 4 bases, with 14 bases lying between them. The DNA of the CDR3 is TGCAGTGCTCCCGTTCAGGGAGGAGAGACCCAGTACTTC. Translating gives CSAPVQGGETQYF.

This clonotype was recorded a few times. V and J are TRBV5-1 and TRBJ2-7, with TRBD1 matching over 9 bases. Germline V gene sequence: CDR1 SGHRS, CDR2 YFSETQ. The CDR3 is made up of 14 amino acids. V lost 4 bases to trimming and J lost 7 bases; unmatched junction nucleotides: 9. CDR3 region: CASSPQGAPGEQYF. DNA for the CDR3: TGCGCCAGCAGCCCACAGGGGGCACCGGGAGAGCAGTACTTC.

The chain links TRBV6-1 to TRBJ1-4, with D unresolved. The germline V gene has CDR1 MNHNS and CDR2 SASEGT. Trimming cost V 5 bases and J 3 bases, with 13 bases left between them. CDR3 length: 15 residues. The CDR3 DNA follows: TGTGCCAGCAGTCCCTGGGGAGCTTCTAATGAAAAACTGTTTTTT. Amino acid sequence: CASSPWGASNEKLFF.

This clonotype was counted a few times. V usage is TRBV28 and J usage is TRBJ1-2, with D unresolved. Germline lookup yields CDR1 MDHEN and CDR2 SYDVKM. This CDR3 spans 14 amino acids. V shed 2 bases and J shed 2 bases, with 9 bases lying between them. As DNA, the CDR3 is TGTGCCAGCAGTTTACAGCTGGGAAACTATGGCTACACCTTC. It translates to CASSLQLGNYGYTF.

In this sample, this clonotype turned up a few times. This chain uses TRBV6-2 or TRBV6-3 with TRBJ2-1; TRBD1 matches 8 bases. In germline, CDR1 is MNHEY, CDR2 SVGEGT. Unmatched junction bases numbered 8, after V lost 0 bases and J lost 10 bases. The CDR3 runs 15 residues. The CDR3: CASSYSAAGTGEQFF. The CDR3 nucleotides are TGTGCCAGCAGTTACTCCGCTGCAGGGACAGGAGAGCAGTTCTTC.

This clonotype was recorded a few times. The chain couples TRBV6-4 to TRBJ2-2, with a tentative D call TRBD2 (6 bases). This CDR3 is built from 14 residues. From germline, CDR1 is MRHNA and CDR2 SNTAGT. Between the trimmed V and J ends, which lost 8 bases and 0 bases, there was a span of 10 bases. Here the CDR3 DNA reads TGTGCCAGCGGGGCTAGCGCGAACACCGGGGAGCTGTTTTTT. Residues: CASGASANTGELFF.

There are many counts of this clonotype. V is TRBV5-5 and J is TRBJ1-5; D gene unclear. Germline V gives CDR1 SGHKS, CDR2 YYEKEE (reference sequence). This CDR3 region has 14 residues. V lost 3 bases and J 9 bases, leaving 16 bases between the germline ends. The CDR3 spells CASSSRYESGPQHF. The CDR3 nucleotides are TGTGCCAGCAGCTCACGGTACGAATCAGGGCCCCAGCATTTT.

This clonotype was detected a few times. V and J are TRBV27 and TRBJ1-2; 7 positions match TRBD1. The trim removed 3 bases at V and 7 bases at J, leaving 8 bases unmatched. The germline CDR1 and CDR2 sequences are MNHEY and SMNVEV (reference sequence). This CDR3 has 14 residues. CDR3 region: CASSFRTGSVGYTF. The CDR3 region has the DNA TGTGCCAGCAGTTTCCGGACAGGATCGGTTGGCTACACCTTC.

This clonotype appeared a few times. The chain uses TRBV5-1 and TRBJ1-1; weak D call: TRBD1 (5 bases). Per germline, CDR1 SGHRS and CDR2 YFSETQ. Trimming took off 4 bases at V and 4 bases at J, with 11 bases between the two ends. The CDR3 has 13 residues. CDR3 nucleotide sequence: TGCGCCAGCAGCAGCATGGGGGGCACTGAAGCTTTCTTT. It yields the protein CASSSMGGTEAFF.

This clonotype was recorded many times. This rearrangement joins TRBV29-1 to TRBJ2-7; D gene ambiguous. CDR1 is SQVTM and CDR2 is ANQGSEA in the germline V gene. V was clipped by 4 bases and J by 2 bases, with 6 bases between them. The CDR3 runs to 11 residues. For the CDR3, the DNA is TGCAGCGTTGTTATTGCCTACGAGCAGTACTTC. Residues: CSVVIAYEQYF.

This clonotype was picked up many times. The chain joins TRBV5-1 to TRBJ2-6; D unresolved. CDR1 SGHRS and CDR2 YFSETQ come from the germline V gene. Trimming left V 7 bases short and J 2 bases short, with 13 bases between. The CDR3 covers 15 residues. As DNA, the CDR3 is TGCGCCAGCCGGCCCGCGGATACTGGGGCCAACGTCCTGACTTTC. It is translated as CASRPADTGANVLTF.

The genes are TRBV6-1 and TRBJ2-6; D may be TRBD1 (5 bases). The CDR3 consists of 15 residues. CDR1 MNHNS and CDR2 SASEGT come from the germline V gene. Trimming took 1 base from V and 1 from J, leaving 5 bases between them. DNA for the CDR3: TGTGCCAGCAGTGAAGACAGGTCTGGGGCCAACGTCCTGACTTTC. It encodes CASSEDRSGANVLTF.

This clonotype has only a few counts. J is TRBJ2-1 and V is TRBV7-2, with D maybe TRBD1 (6 bases). Trimming stripped 1 base from V and 2 bases from J, with 9 bases between. The germline gives CDR1 SGHTA, CDR2 FQGNSA. The CDR3 is 15 residues long. The CDR3 loop is CASSLDRVTYNEQFF. The DNA for the CDR3 is TGTGCCAGCAGCTTAGACAGGGTGACCTACAATGAGCAGTTCTTC.

This clonotype was seen a handful of times. V usage is TRBV29-1 and J usage is TRBJ2-3, with D perhaps given as TRBD1 or TRBD2 (6 bases each). This CDR3 spans 13 amino acids. V was shortened by 7 bases and J by 0 bases, with 11 bases between the two germline ends. CDR1 and CDR2 (germline): SQVTM, ANQGSEA. CDR3 amino acids: CSAGGRSTDTQYF. The CDR3 nucleotides are TGCAGCGCCGGGGGCCGGAGCACAGATACGCAGTATTTT.

The chain combines TRBV6-2 or TRBV6-3 with TRBJ1-5, with D possibly matching TRBD1 (5 bases). The CDR3 spans 14 residues. Between the trimmed V and J ends, which lost 0 bases and 6 bases, there was a span of 9 bases. Germline-derived CDR1 and CDR2 are MNHEY and SVGEGT. The CDR3 nucleotides are TGTGCCAGCAGTTACTCCCCGGGGGGTCAGCCCCAGCATTTT. This gives the protein CASSYSPGGQPQHF.

This clonotype was seen a few times. The J gene is TRBJ2-1, the V gene TRBV24-1; no clear D gene. The V gene's germline CDR1 is KGHDR and CDR2 SFDVKD. CDR3 length: 15 residues. Trimming pared 2 bases from V and 3 bases from J, leaving 10 bases between. The CDR3 loop is CATSDSSGNYNEQFF. Written as DNA, the CDR3 is TGTGCCACCAGTGATTCTTCAGGAAACTACAATGAGCAGTTCTTC.

In this sample, this clonotype turned up a few times. The CDR3 nucleotides are TGTGCCAGCAGCTACAGACAGGCCGGGGAGCTGTTTTTT. This codes for CASSYRQAGELFF. The rearrangement joins TRBV7-9 to TRBJ2-2; TRBD1 is a possible D gene (6 bases). V lost 4 bases, J lost 6 bases, and 9 bases lay in between. The CDR3 has 13 residues. Germline loops: CDR1 SEHNR, CDR2 FQNEAQ (reference sequence).

The J gene is TRBJ1-2, the V gene TRBV5-1; 9 nucleotides agree with TRBD1. Germline CDR1 reads SGHRS; CDR2 reads YFSETQ. V was pared by 0 bases and J by 4 bases, with 4 bases of the junction left unmatched. This CDR3 region has 15 residues. DNA for the CDR3: TGCGCCAGCAGCTTGGCCGGGACAGGGACCTATGGCTACACCTTC. Protein product: CASSLAGTGTYGYTF.

Only a few counts were recorded for this clonotype. The V gene is TRBV7-2, the J gene TRBJ2-7; TRBD1 aligns across 7 bases. The V gene's germline CDR1 is SGHTA and CDR2 FQGNSA. The CDR3 consists of 14 residues. V lost 0 bases to trimming and J lost 6 bases; unmatched junction nucleotides: 5. The DNA of the CDR3 is TGTGCCAGCAGCTTAGCAGGGGGCGAGATCGAGCAGTACTTC. The encoded protein is CASSLAGGEIEQYF.

This chain links TRBV20-1 with TRBJ2-6, with D possibly matching TRBD1 (6 bases). The CDR3 consists of 14 residues. Germline-derived CDR1 and CDR2 are DFQATT and SNEGSKA (reference sequence). Trimming took 4 bases from V and 4 from J, leaving 11 bases between them. CDR3 DNA: TGCAGTGCTAATACAGGGATAGGGGCCAACGTCCTGACTTTC. Its protein is CSANTGIGANVLTF.

This clonotype has at least ten counts. The V gene is TRBV12-3 or TRBV12-4, the J gene TRBJ2-7; D unresolved. The CDR3 consists of 11 residues. The V gene lost 6 bases and the J gene lost 4 bases, with 7 bases spanning the gap. For the CDR3, the DNA is TGTGCCAGCAGCCTACTTTACGAGCAGTACTTC. Translation: CASSLLYEQYF.

This clonotype was counted a few times. The chain uses TRBV6-1 and TRBJ2-1; 9 positions match TRBD1. The CDR3 is 15 residues long. CDR1 is MNHNS, CDR2 SASEGT, per germline. V dropped 6 bases and J dropped 6; count of bases not matched to a gene: 9. CDR3 DNA: TGTGCCAGCAGCCCCCACAGGGGGCTCAGCAATGAGCAGTTCTTC. Its translation is CASSPHRGLSNEQFF.

This clonotype occurred a few times. The rearrangement joins TRBV20-1 to TRBJ2-3; 7 bases agree with TRBD2. V trimming: 3 bases; J trimming: 6 bases; junction bases outside the gene matches: 6. The CDR3 sequence is 13 residues long. Looked up from germline, CDR1 is DFQATT and CDR2 is SNEGSKA (reference sequence). In nucleotides, the CDR3 is TGCAGTGCTAGCAAACTGCGGGGGGATACGCAGTATTTT. It translates to CSASKLRGDTQYF.